These 18 T cell receptor beta chains came from one sample sequenced in a study of glioma-infiltrating T cells. Amplification of TCR alpha and beta CDR3 regions from RNA used iRepertoire nested multiplex PCR. TCRdb redid the calling of the multiplex PCR reads with MiXCR, one entry per CDR3 protein. The sample lists roughly 100,000 distinct CDR3 sequences, under 30% occurring once. Sequencing used glioma tissue, nonneoplastic brain tissue, or PBMCs (not recorded which). These receptors were collected from a human donor with low-grade glioma or glioblastoma, undergoing nonglioma brain surgery, or in good health (not recorded which).

This clonotype has ten or more counts. The chain uses TRBV28 and TRBJ1-5; D gene uncertain. V was trimmed by 7 bases and J by 2 bases, leaving 9 bases between them. CDR1 is MDHEN, CDR2 SYDVKM, per germline. This CDR3 region has 13 residues. Here the CDR3 DNA reads TGTGCCAGCACCCGTGTGGGCAATCAGCCCCAGCATTTT. Translation: CASTRVGNQPQHF. Combining the CDR3 with reference TRBV28 and TRBJ1-5 gives the whole variable domain DVKVTQSSRYLVKRTGEKVFLECVQDMDHENMFWYRQDPGLGLRLIYFSYDVKMKEKGDIPEGYSVSREKKERFSLILESASTNQTSMYLCASTRVGNQPQHFGDGTRLSIL.

The table lists this clonotype with a few counts. The V and J genes are TRBV29-1 and TRBJ1-1, with 11 bases fitting TRBD1. After removal of 4 bases from V and 4 bases from J, the junction contained 5 bases not matched to a gene. This CDR3 comprises 14 residues. Germline V CDR1 and CDR2: SQVTM, ANQGSEA. In DNA form, the CDR3 reads TGCAGCGTTGTCGCCGGGACAGGGGGCACTGAAGCTTTCTTT. Its protein is CSVVAGTGGTEAFF.

In this sample, this clonotype turned up many times. The rearrangement uses TRBV6-1 and TRBJ1-6, with a weak D call TRBD1 (6 bases). Trimming removed 5 bases at V and 8 bases at J, with 19 bases between. This CDR3 spans 16 amino acids. Germline CDR1 and CDR2: MNHNS and SASEGT. The CDR3 sequence is CASSPYFPGHHSPLHF. The CDR3 DNA reads TGTGCCAGCAGTCCCTACTTCCCGGGACATCATTCACCCCTCCACTTT.

V and J are TRBV12-3 or TRBV12-4 and TRBJ1-1; tentatively, D is TRBD1 (5 bases). V lost 3 bases and J lost 5, with 10 bases in between. The CDR3 sequence is 13 residues long. This chain's CDR3 is CASSFGTGTEAFF. CDR3 bases: TGTGCCAGCAGTTTCGGGACTGGGACTGAAGCTTTCTTT.

The sample holds a few counts of this clonotype. V gene TRBV6-4 combines with J gene TRBJ2-3; no definite D call. Looked up from germline, CDR1 is MRHNA and CDR2 is SNTAGT. The CDR3 is made up of 12 amino acids. The germline V and J ends were trimmed by 8 bases and 0 bases, with 6 bases remaining between them. CDR3 residues: CASPTSTDTQYF. CDR3 bases: TGTGCCAGCCCGACTAGCACAGATACGCAGTATTTT.

Concerning this clonotype: This may arise from a read error, as a much more abundant clone is one base away. The V gene is TRBV25-1, the J gene TRBJ2-7; D is possibly TRBD1 (6 bases). V was pared by 5 bases and J by 2 bases, with 10 bases between. The germline gives CDR1 MGHDK, CDR2 SYGVNS. CDR3 length equals 13 residues. CDR3 loop: CASSRQAPYEQYF. The CDR3 DNA reads as TGTGCCAGCAGTAGACAGGCCCCCTACGAGCAGTACTTC.

On this clonotype itself: Given a much more abundant clone one base away, this may be a read error. This chain links TRBV6-1 with TRBJ2-1; D not certain. Trimming stripped 6 bases from V and 2 bases from J, with 14 bases between. There are 15 residues in the CDR3. Germline lookup yields CDR1 MNHNS and CDR2 SASEGT. In DNA form, the CDR3 reads TGTGCCAGCAGGCCCCCTGGGCCTACCTACAATGAGCAGTTCTTC. Protein sequence: CASRPPGPTYNEQFF.

V usage is TRBV30 and J usage is TRBJ2-1; no clear D. V lost 2 bases and J 12 bases, leaving 11 bases between the germline ends. CDR1 is GTSNPN and CDR2 is SVGIG in the germline V gene (reference sequence). The CDR3 loop spans 11 amino acids. The CDR3 loop is CAWSTAWGQFF. In DNA, the CDR3 is TGTGCCTGGAGTACGGCATGGGGGCAGTTCTTC. The complete variable domain, with remaining parts taken from reference TRBV30 and TRBJ2-1, reads SQTIHQWPATLVQPVGSPLSLECTVEGTSNPNLYWYRQAAGRGLQLLFYSVGIGQISSEVPQNLSASRPQDRQFILSSKKLLLSDSGFYLCAWSTAWGQFFGPGTRLTVL.

This clonotype was observed at least ten times. The chain couples TRBV7-9 to TRBJ2-7, with D hard to call. The ends were cut back, 3 bases at V and 9 bases at J, with 12 bases in the middle. Germline CDR1 and CDR2: SEHNR and FQNEAQ (reference sequence). There are 12 residues in the CDR3. The CDR3 spells CASSFGEVWQYF. In DNA, the CDR3 is TGTGCCAGCAGCTTCGGAGAGGTCTGGCAGTACTTC.

In the case of this clonotype: A much larger clone lies one base from this, so it may be a read error. V is TRBV20-1 and J is TRBJ1-2; D is undetermined. Germline values: CDR1 DFQATT, CDR2 SNEGSKA (reference sequence). The CDR3 sequence is 12 residues long. CDR3 sequence: CSSRDPNYGYTF. The CDR3 nucleotides read TGCAGTTCTAGAGACCCAAACTATGGCTACACCTTC.

Note on this clonotype: A read error is possible here, since a much larger clone lies one base away. The rearrangement joins TRBV11-2 to TRBJ2-3; 11 bases map to TRBD2. CDR3 length: 16 residues. Germline V gives CDR1 SGHAT, CDR2 FQNNGV. Losses at the gene ends were 3 bases for V and 6 bases for J; bases not matched to a gene: 8. Here the CDR3 reads CASSFVGLAGSDTQYF. CDR3 DNA: TGTGCCAGCAGCTTTGTTGGACTAGCGGGTAGTGATACGCAGTATTTT.

This clonotype showed up many times. The chain links TRBV6-2 or TRBV6-3 to TRBJ2-7; TRBD1 matches 7 bases. This CDR3 contains 13 residues. Germline loops: CDR1 MNHEY, CDR2 SVGEGT. Germline trimming cut 4 bases from V and 2 bases from J; bases unmatched to any gene: 2. This CDR3 is CASSSDRPYEQYF. Written as DNA, the CDR3 is TGTGCCAGCAGTTCGGACAGGCCCTACGAGCAGTACTTC.

This chain uses TRBV7-2 with TRBJ1-6; D is undetermined. Trimming shortened V by 5 bases and J by 13 bases, and 15 bases separated the two germline ends. Germline lookup yields CDR1 SGHTA and CDR2 FQGNSA. The CDR3 covers 13 residues. CDR3 in amino acids: CASSPRPPRPLHF. The CDR3 bases are TGTGCCAGCAGCCCTCGACCACCGCGGCCCCTCCACTTT.

J is TRBJ2-3 and V is TRBV3-1, with D perhaps TRBD1 or TRBD2 (5 bases each). The germline V and J ends were trimmed by 4 bases and 4 bases, with 12 bases remaining between them. This CDR3 comprises 14 residues. The V gene's germline CDR1 is LGHDT and CDR2 YNNKEL (reference sequence). The CDR3 protein is CASSPLARADTQYF. In nucleotides, the CDR3 is TGTGCCAGCAGCCCCCTAGCCAGGGCAGATACGCAGTATTTT.

The chain couples TRBV6-5 to TRBJ2-1, with D hard to call. Per germline, CDR1 MNHEY and CDR2 SVGAGI. The V and J ends lost 0 bases and 0 bases respectively, with 9 bases between them. CDR3 length: 16 residues. The CDR3 spells CASSYSTSSSYNEQFF. The CDR3 DNA sequence: TGTGCCAGCAGTTACTCGACCAGTAGCTCCTACAATGAGCAGTTCTTC.

This clonotype was observed a few times. The chain has TRBV7-3 and TRBJ2-1, with 11 nucleotides matching TRBD2. Trimming at V came to 5 bases and at J to 4 bases, leaving 7 bases not matched to a gene. CDR1 and CDR2 from the germline V gene are SGHTA and FQGTGA. The CDR3 is 16 residues long. The CDR3 bases are TGTGCCAGCAGCCACTCACTAGCGGGGGCATACAATGAGCAGTTCTTC. Protein product: CASSHSLAGAYNEQFF.

For this clonotype: One base away lies a much larger clone, so this may be a sequencing read error. The chain has TRBV7-3 and TRBJ2-3; tentatively, D is TRBD2 (6 bases). Germline values: CDR1 SGHTA, CDR2 FQGTGA. Trimming cost V 8 bases and J 8 bases, with 14 bases left between them. This CDR3 comprises 12 residues. The CDR3 sequence is CASGLGLLTQYF. DNA for the CDR3: TGTGCCAGCGGCCTAGGACTACTTACGCAGTATTTT.

Points on this clonotype: Because the CDR3 is missing its conserved closing phenylalanine or tryptophan, this is likely a read error. This chain uses TRBV7-2 with TRBJ2-1, with D perhaps TRBD1 or TRBD2 (5 bases each). The CDR3 is made up of 14 amino acids. From germline, CDR1 is SGHTA and CDR2 FQGNSA. V lost 2 bases and J 10 bases, leaving 15 bases between the germline ends. The CDR3 sequence: CASSLLGVANEQFL. Here the CDR3 DNA reads TGTGCCAGCAGCTTATTGGGGGTTGCGAACGAGCAGTTCCTC.